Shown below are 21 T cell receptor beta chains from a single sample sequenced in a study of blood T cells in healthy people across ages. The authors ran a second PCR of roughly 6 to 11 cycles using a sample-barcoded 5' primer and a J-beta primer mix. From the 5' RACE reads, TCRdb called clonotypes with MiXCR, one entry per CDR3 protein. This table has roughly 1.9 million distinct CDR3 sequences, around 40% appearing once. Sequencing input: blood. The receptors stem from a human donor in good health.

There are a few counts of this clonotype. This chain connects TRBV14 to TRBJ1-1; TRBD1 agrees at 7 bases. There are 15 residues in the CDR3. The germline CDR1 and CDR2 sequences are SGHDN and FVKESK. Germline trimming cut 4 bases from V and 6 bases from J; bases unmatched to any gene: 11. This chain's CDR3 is CASSLWTGERAEAFF. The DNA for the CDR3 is TGTGCCAGCAGCCTGTGGACAGGAGAAAGGGCTGAAGCTTTCTTT.

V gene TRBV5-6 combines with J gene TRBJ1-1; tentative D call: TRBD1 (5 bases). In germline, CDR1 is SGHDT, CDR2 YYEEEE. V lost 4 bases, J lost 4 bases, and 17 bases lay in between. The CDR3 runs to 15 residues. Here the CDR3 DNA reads TGTGCCAGCAGCCCTTGGGGGGGATCGTCCACTGAAGCTTTCTTT. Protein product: CASSPWGGSSTEAFF. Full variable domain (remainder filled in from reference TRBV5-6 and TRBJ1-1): DAGVTQSPTHLIKTRGQQVTLRCSPKSGHDTVSWYQQALGQGPQFIFQYYEEEERQRGNFPDRFSGHQFPNYSSELNVNALLLGDSALYLCASSPWGGSSTEAFFGQGTRLTVV.

CDR3 DNA sequence: TGTGCCAGCATATCAAATGAAAAACTGTTTTTT. It codes for CASISNEKLFF. V is TRBV28 and J is TRBJ1-4; D gene unclear. CDR1 and CDR2 (germline): MDHEN, SYDVKM. The CDR3 is 11 amino acids. Trimming pared 7 bases from V and 5 bases from J, leaving 5 bases between. Filled out from reference TRBV28 and TRBJ1-4, the complete variable domain reads DVKVTQSSRYLVKRTGEKVFLECVQDMDHENMFWYRQDPGLGLRLIYFSYDVKMKEKGDIPEGYSVSREKKERFSLILESASTNQTSMYLCASISNEKLFFGSGTQLSVL.

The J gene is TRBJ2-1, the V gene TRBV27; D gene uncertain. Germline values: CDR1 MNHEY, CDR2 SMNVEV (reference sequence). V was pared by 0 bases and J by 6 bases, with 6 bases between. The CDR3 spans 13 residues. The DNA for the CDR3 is TGTGCCAGCAGTTTATCCGTCCTCAATGAGCAGTTCTTC. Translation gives CASSLSVLNEQFF.

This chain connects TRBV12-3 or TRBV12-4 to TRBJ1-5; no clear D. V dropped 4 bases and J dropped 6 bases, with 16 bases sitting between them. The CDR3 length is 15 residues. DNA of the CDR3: TGTGCCAGCAGTTCAAGGGCCATTATCAGTCAGCCCCAGCATTTT. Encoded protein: CASSSRAIISQPQHF.

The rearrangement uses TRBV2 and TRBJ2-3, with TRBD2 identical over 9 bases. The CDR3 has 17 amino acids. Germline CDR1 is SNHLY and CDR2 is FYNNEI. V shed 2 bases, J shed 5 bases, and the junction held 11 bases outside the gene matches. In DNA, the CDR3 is TGTGCCAGCAGTGAACTAGCGGGGACAGCGGGTGGAGATACGCAGTATTTT. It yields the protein CASSELAGTAGGDTQYF. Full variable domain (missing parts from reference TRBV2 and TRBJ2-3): EPEVTQTPSHQVTQMGQEVILRCVPISNHLYFYWYRQILGQKVEFLVSFYNNEISEKSEIFDDQFSVERPDGSNFTLKIRSTKLEDSAMYFCASSELAGTAGGDTQYFGPGTRLTVL.

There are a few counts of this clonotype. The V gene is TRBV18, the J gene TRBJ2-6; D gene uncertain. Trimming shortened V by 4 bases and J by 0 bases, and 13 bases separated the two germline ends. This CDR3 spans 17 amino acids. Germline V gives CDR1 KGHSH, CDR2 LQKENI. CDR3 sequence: CASSRTVPSSGANVLTF. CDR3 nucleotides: TGTGCCAGCTCACGAACAGTCCCGAGCTCTGGGGCCAACGTCCTGACTTTC.

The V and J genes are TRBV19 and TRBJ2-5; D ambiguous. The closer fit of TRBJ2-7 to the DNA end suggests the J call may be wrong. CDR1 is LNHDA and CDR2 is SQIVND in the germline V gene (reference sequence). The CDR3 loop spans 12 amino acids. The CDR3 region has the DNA TGTGCCAGTAGTATGGGTGTCCACGAGCAGTACTTC. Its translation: CASSMGVHEQYF.

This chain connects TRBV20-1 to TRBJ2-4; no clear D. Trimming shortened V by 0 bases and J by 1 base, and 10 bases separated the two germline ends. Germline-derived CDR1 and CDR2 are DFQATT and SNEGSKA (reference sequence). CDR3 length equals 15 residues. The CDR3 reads CSAREAVRAKNIQYF. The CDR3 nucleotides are TGCAGTGCTAGAGAAGCAGTGAGGGCCAAAAACATTCAGTACTTC.

CDR3 sequence (DNA): TGTGCCAGCAGGTGGCGATCCTACAATGAGCAGTTCTTC. It translates to CASRWRSYNEQFF. J is TRBJ2-1 and V is TRBV6-2 or TRBV6-3; D unresolved. Trimming took 6 bases from V and 1 from J, leaving 7 bases between them. The germline V gene encodes CDR1 MNHEY and CDR2 SVGEGT. The CDR3 runs 13 residues.

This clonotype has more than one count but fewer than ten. DNA for the CDR3: TGTGCCATCAGTGAGTCAGGGACCCATGAGCAGTTCTTC. Its protein product is CAISESGTHEQFF. The J gene is TRBJ2-1, the V gene TRBV10-3; tentatively, D is TRBD1 or TRBD2 (5 bases each). This CDR3 region has 13 residues. V was trimmed by 0 bases and J by 8 bases, leaving 8 bases between them. Germline V lookup: CDR1 ENHRY, CDR2 SYGVKD.

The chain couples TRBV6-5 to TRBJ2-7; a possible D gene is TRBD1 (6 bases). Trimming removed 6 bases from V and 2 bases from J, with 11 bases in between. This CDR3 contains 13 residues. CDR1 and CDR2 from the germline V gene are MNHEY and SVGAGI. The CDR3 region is CASRTTGTYEQYF. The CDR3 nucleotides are TGTGCCAGCAGGACGACAGGAACCTACGAGCAGTACTTC.

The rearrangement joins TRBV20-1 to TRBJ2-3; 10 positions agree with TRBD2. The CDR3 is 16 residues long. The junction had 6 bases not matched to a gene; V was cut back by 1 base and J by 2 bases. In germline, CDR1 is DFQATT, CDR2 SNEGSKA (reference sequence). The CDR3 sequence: CSARGRTSGTTDTQYF. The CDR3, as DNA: TGCAGTGCTAGAGGTCGGACTAGCGGTACCACAGATACGCAGTATTTT.

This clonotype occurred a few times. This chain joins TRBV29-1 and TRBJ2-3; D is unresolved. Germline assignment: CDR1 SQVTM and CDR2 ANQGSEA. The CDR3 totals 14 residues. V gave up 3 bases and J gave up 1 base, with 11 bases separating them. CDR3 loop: CSVELPRGTDTQYF. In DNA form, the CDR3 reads TGCAGCGTTGAGCTCCCACGGGGCACAGATACGCAGTATTTT.

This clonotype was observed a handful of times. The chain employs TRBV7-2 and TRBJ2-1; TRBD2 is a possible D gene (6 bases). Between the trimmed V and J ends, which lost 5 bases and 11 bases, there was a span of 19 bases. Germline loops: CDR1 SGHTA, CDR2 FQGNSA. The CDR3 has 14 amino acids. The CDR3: CASSESTGSPKQFF. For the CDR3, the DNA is TGTGCCAGCAGCGAATCCACCGGGAGCCCAAAGCAGTTCTTC.

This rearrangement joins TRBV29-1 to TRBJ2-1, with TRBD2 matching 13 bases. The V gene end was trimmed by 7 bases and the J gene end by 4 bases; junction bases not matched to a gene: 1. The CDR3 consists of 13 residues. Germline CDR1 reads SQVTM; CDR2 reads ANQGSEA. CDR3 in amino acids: CSGLAGGYNEQFF. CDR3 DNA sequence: TGCAGCGGACTAGCGGGGGGATACAATGAGCAGTTCTTC.

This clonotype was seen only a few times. This CDR3 is CASSFSNSGANVLTF. CDR3 in DNA: TGCGCCAGCAGCTTCTCAAACTCTGGGGCCAACGTCCTGACTTTC. V is TRBV5-1 and J is TRBJ2-6, with D unclear. Germline assignment: CDR1 SGHRS and CDR2 YFSETQ. CDR3 length: 15 residues. V was clipped by 2 bases and J by 0 bases, with 6 bases between them.

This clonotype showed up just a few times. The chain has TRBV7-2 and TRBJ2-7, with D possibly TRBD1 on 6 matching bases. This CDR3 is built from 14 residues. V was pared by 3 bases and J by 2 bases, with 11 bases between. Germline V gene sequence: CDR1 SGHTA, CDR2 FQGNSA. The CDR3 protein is CASSLWGQTYEQYF. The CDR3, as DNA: TGTGCCAGCAGCTTGTGGGGACAAACCTACGAGCAGTACTTC.

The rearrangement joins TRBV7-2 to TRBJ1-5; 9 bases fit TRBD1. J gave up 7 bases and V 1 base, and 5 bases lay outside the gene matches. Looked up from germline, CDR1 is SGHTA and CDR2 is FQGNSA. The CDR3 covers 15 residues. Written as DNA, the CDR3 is TGTGCCAGCAGCTTAGGGACAGGGGTGGGCCAGCCCCAGCATTTT. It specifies CASSLGTGVGQPQHF. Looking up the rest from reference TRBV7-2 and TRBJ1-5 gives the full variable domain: GAGVSQSPSNKVTEKGKDVELRCDPISGHTALYWYRQSLGQGLEFLIYFQGNSAPDKSGLPSDRFSAERTGGSVSTLTIQRTQQEDSAVYLCASSLGTGVGQPQHFGDGTRLSIL.

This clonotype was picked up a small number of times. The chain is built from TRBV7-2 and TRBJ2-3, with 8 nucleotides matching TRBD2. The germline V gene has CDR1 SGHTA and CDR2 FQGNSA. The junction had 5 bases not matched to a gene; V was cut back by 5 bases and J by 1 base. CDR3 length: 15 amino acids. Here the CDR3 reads CASSQRGWGTDTQYF. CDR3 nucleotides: TGTGCCAGCAGCCAGCGGGGGTGGGGCACAGATACGCAGTATTTT.

This CDR3 is CASSVAGGDTEAFF. CDR3 nucleotide sequence: TGTGCCAGCAGCGTAGCTGGGGGGGACACTGAAGCTTTCTTT. The chain has TRBV9 and TRBJ1-1; D may be TRBD1 (5 bases). Per the germline V gene, CDR1 is SGDLS and CDR2 is YYNGEE. This CDR3 contains 14 residues. V lost 0 bases to trimming and J lost 3 bases, with 9 bases between them.